This is a list of T cell receptor beta chains from one sample in a study of tumor-infiltrating lymphocytes in primary liver carcinoma. TCRdb re-called the multiplex PCR reads through MiXCR, storing one row per CDR3 protein. The sample shows fewer than 400,000 distinct CDR3 sequences, approximately 58% of them seen only once. Sequences were obtained from peripheral blood. These receptors were obtained from a woman younger than 45 with primary liver carcinoma and hepatitis B virus infection. The CDR3 runs from the conserved cysteine through the conserved F or W. D genes are given only for firm matches. Part of the rows lack a size; the others show once, few, many or a class for expanded clones.

NA	TRBD1	TRBJ2-5	TRBV6-6	CASSYSGTGSRETQYF	TGTGCCAGCAGTTACTCTGGGACAGGGTCCCGAGAGACCCAGTACTTC
NA	TRBD2	TRBJ2-2	TRBV6-5	CASSLGGVVGGLFF	TGTGCCAGCAGTCTTGGGGGGGTTGTGGGAGGGCTGTTTTTT
NA	NA	TRBJ1-4	TRBV4-3	CASSQELVGAVGEELFF	TGCGCCAGCAGCCAAGAACTAGTTGGGGCCGTAGGGGAAGAACTGTTTTTT
NA	TRBD2	TRBJ2-5	TRBV14	CASSLGTSGGQETRYF	TGTGCCAGCAGCTTAGGGACTAGCGGGGGTCAAGAGACCCGGTACTTC
NA	TRBD1	TRBJ1-2	TRBV6-6	CASQGGSGYTF	TGTGCCAGCCAGGGGGGGTCTGGCTACACCTTC
NA	NA	TRBJ1-2	TRBV7-8	CASSLDRASFYGYTF	TGTGCCAGCAGCTTAGACCGGGCCAGCTTCTATGGCTACACCTTC
many	NA	TRBJ2-5	TRBV29-1	CSVEEGAETQYF	TGCAGCGTTGAGGAGGGCGCGGAGACCCAGTACTTC
many	TRBD1	TRBJ2-7	TRBV11-2	CASSWPGQGTYEQYF	TGTGCCAGCAGCTGGCCGGGACAGGGGACCTACGAGCAGTACTTC
NA	NA	TRBJ2-2	TRBV6-1	CASCIRDGDTLNTGELFF	TGTGCCAGCTGTATCCGGGACGGGGACACATTGAACACCGGGGAGCTGTTTTTT
many	NA	TRBJ2-2	TRBV4-2	CASSQPQGTGELFF	TGTGCCAGCAGCCAACCTCAGGGGACCGGGGAGCTGTTTTTT
once	NA	TRBJ1-2	TRBV28	CASRTSGVADYGYTF	TGTGCCAGCAGAACATCAGGGGTGGCGGACTATGGCTACACCTTC
few	TRBD1	TRBJ2-1	TRBV12-3/TRBV12-4	CASSPALGRPRGNEQFF	TGTGCCAGCAGCCCCGCCCTAGGACGCCCCAGGGGGAATGAGCAGTTCTTC
NA	TRBD2	TRBJ2-1	TRBV6-6	CASSHKREVEQFF	TGTGCCAGCAGTCACAAGCGGGAGGTTGAGCAGTTCTTC
NA	TRBD1	TRBJ1-4	TRBV5-1	CASSSVGQEDEKLFF	TGCGCCAGCAGCTCGGTCGGACAGGAAGATGAAAAACTGTTTTTT
once	NA	TRBJ1-5	TRBV6-2/TRBV6-3	CASSPRIGASNQPQHF	TGTGCCAGCAGTCCCCGGATAGGGGCGAGCAATCAGCCCCAGCATTTT
once	TRBD2	TRBJ2-7	TRBV28	CASRPRRASGTSTHDQYF	TGTGCCAGCCGCCCCCGGAGAGCTAGCGGGACCAGTACTCACGATCAGTACTTC
many	NA	TRBJ1-4	TRBV29-1	CSVDLGEKLFF	TGCAGCGTGGACCTCGGGGAAAAACTGTTTTTT
NA	NA	TRBJ2-1	TRBV12-5	CASGLVYNEQFF	TGTGCTAGTGGTTTGGTGTACAATGAGCAGTTCTTC
NA	NA	TRBJ1-1	TRBV7-9	CGSSSRWGRLAFF	TGTGGCAGCAGCTCCCGCTGGGGGCGATTGGCTTTCTTT
NA	NA	TRBJ1-5	TRBV6-6	CTCSVGGGLGNQPQHF	TGTACCTGCAGTGTGGGGGGGGGTCTTGGCAATCAGCCCCAGCATTTT
many	NA	TRBJ1-1	TRBV12-3/TRBV12-4	CASSPRMENTEAFF	TGTGCCAGCAGTCCCCGGATGGAGAACACTGAAGCTTTCTTT
many	TRBD2	TRBJ2-7	TRBV6-1	CASAHLLGGSSEQYF	TGTGCCAGCGCCCATCTCTTGGGCGGGAGTAGTGAGCAGTACTTC
many	NA	TRBJ2-7	TRBV10-3	CAISETDYEQYF	TGTGCCATCAGTGAAACGGACTACGAGCAGTACTTC
NA	TRBD2	TRBJ2-1	TRBV12-3/TRBV12-4	CASRTSGSGTEQFF	TGTGCCAGCAGGACTAGCGGATCGGGGACGGAGCAGTTCTTC
NA	NA	TRBJ2-3	TRBV11-2	CASSPVPGQSADTQYF	TGTGCCAGCAGCCCAGTCCCGGGACAATCAGCAGATACGCAGTATTTT
NA	TRBD1	TRBJ1-5	TRBV6-1	CATRTGTNQPQHF	TGTGCCACCAGGACAGGTACCAATCAGCCCCAGCATTTT
NA	NA	TRBJ2-3	TRBV12-3/TRBV12-4	CASSLATSGNQDTQYF	TGTGCCAGCAGTTTGGCGACTAGTGGGAATCAAGATACGCAGTATTTT
NA	NA	TRBJ1-2	TRBV5-4	CASSLQGIQGYTF	TGTGCCAGCAGCTTGCAGGGGATCCAAGGCTACACCTTC
NA	NA	TRBJ1-5	TRBV6-1	CASKSRERQPQHF	TGTGCCAGCAAATCCAGGGAGCGTCAGCCCCAGCATTTT
once	TRBD1	TRBJ1-3	TRBV12-3/TRBV12-4	CASSLGTGDFAGNTIYF	TGTGCCAGCAGTTTGGGGACAGGGGATTTTGCTGGAAACACCATATATTTT
few	TRBD1	TRBJ2-7	TRBV6-1	CASRDRGISYEQYF	TGTGCCAGCAGGGACAGGGGCATCTCCTACGAGCAGTACTTC